This T cell receptor (beta chain) stems from a study of T cell responses to AZD1222 COVID-19 vaccine. The CDR3 has 16 residues. With 4 bases removed from V and 7 bases from J, the gap between germline ends came to 19 bases. CDR1 is KGHDR, CDR2 SFDVKD, per germline. Using immunoSEQ multiplex PCR, the repertoire was profiled, and TCRdb retains in-frame clones only, with some absent. This sample has some 150,000 clones, with more than 85% found just once. The material was peripheral blood, obtained on day 0 of MenACWY control vaccination. This sequence originates from an adult in good health. The chain joins TRBV24-1 to TRBJ2-1; possibly TRBD2 for D (6 bases). CDR3 region: CATSDRDSSRQNEQFF. In nucleotides, the CDR3 is TGTGCCACCAGTGACCGGGACTCCTCAAGGCAGAATGAGCAGTTCTTC.